The T cell receptor (beta chain) described here comes from a study of blood T cells in healthy people across ages. Study-level results: Since the PBMCs were unsorted, naive and antigen-experienced cells could not be conclusively compared.

A remark on this clonotype: Antigen specificity is unknown.

Peripheral blood was drawn, around 9.4 milliliters per donor. CDR1 and CDR2 (germline): MNHNY, SVGAGI (reference sequence). Trimming cost V 5 bases and J 8 bases; bases outside gene matches: 10. The CDR3 runs 15 residues. The second PCR ran roughly 6 to 12 cycles with a sample-barcoded 5' primer and J-beta primers. The study obtained at least 3 million CDR3-containing paired-end reads from every sample. TCRdb itself ran the 5' RACE reads through MiXCR, one entry per CDR3 protein. The table includes about 830,000 distinct CDR3 sequences, less than 80% detected once. The chain has TRBV6-6 and TRBJ1-4; 8 positions agree with TRBD1. This clonotype originated in a man aged 25 to 40 in good health. Sequenced material: blood. The CDR3 DNA reads TGTGCCAGCAGTACCATTCCCGGGACAGGAGAAAAACTGTTTTTT. Its protein product is CASSTIPGTGEKLFF.